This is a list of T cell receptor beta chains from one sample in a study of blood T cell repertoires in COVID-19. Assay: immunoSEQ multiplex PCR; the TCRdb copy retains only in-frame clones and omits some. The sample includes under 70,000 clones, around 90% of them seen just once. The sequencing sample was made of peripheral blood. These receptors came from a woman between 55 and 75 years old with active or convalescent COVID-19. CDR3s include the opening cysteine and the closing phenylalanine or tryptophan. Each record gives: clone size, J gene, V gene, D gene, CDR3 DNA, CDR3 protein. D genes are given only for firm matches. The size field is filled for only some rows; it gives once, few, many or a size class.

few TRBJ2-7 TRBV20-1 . TGCAGTGCTACAGACTTCAGCGAGCAGTACTTC CSATDFSEQYF
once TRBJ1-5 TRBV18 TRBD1 TGTGCCAGCTCACAGGGGGCGCGGGACCAGCCCCAGCATTTT CASSQGARDQPQHF
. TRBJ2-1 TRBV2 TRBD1 TGTGCCAGCAGTCTCGGACAGGTGTTAGAGCAGTTCTTC CASSLGQVLEQFF
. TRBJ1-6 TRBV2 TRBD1 TGTGCCAGCACCCCTAACAGGGGGTATTCACCCCTCCACTTT CASTPNRGYSPLHF
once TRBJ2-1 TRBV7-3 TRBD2 TGTGCCAGCAGCTCAGGAGGACTAGCGGGAGTTAGAAATGAGCAGTTCTTC CASSSGGLAGVRNEQFF
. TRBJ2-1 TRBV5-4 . TGTGCCAGCACCACCAGGTTCCCCTACTCCTACAATGAGCAGTTCTTC CASTTRFPYSYNEQFF
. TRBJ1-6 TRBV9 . TGTGCCAGCAGCGTATCAGGTGGATCACCCCTCCACTTT CASSVSGGSPLHF
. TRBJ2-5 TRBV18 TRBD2 TGTGCCAGCTCACCACCGAGCCAGCGGGGATACCAAGAGACCCAGTACTTC CASSPPSQRGYQETQYF
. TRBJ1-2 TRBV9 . TGTGCCAGCAGCGTAGGGCAGGGTAACTATGGCTACACCTTC CASSVGQGNYGYTF
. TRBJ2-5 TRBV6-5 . TGTGCCAGCAGTTACTTGGGGGCGCGGGTGTCGGAGACCCAGTACTTC CASSYLGARVSETQYF
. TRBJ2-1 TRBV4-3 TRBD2 TGCGCCAGCAGCCCCGGACTAGCGGGAGTGAATGAGCAGTTCTTC CASSPGLAGVNEQFF
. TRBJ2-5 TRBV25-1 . TGTGCCAGCAGTGGCCGACCGGGACAAAAGACCCAGTACTTC CASSGRPGQKTQYF
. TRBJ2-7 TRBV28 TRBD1 TGTGCCAGCAGTTTACCCCTTCCTTCGACAGGGTCGCTTTCCTACGAGCAGTACTTC CASSLPLPSTGSLSYEQYF
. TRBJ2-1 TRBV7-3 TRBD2 TGTGCCAGCAGCTGGTTAGCGGGTGGCTACAATGAGCAGTTCTTC CASSWLAGGYNEQFF
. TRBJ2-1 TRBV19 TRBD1 TGTGCCAGTGCCACGACAGGGGCCAATGAGCAGTTCTTC CASATTGANEQFF
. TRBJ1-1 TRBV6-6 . TGTGCCAGCAGTTACAACAGCTTGAACACTGAAGCTTTCTTT CASSYNSLNTEAFF
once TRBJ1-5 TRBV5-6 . TGTGCCAGCAGCTACCAGGCTCTGGACTATCAGCCCCAGCATTTT CASSYQALDYQPQHF
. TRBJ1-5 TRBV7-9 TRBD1 TGTGCCAGCAGCTTAACAGGGGGGGATCAGCCCCAGCATTTT CASSLTGGDQPQHF
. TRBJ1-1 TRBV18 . TGTGCCAGCTCACCGCCGGTGAACACTGAAGCTTTCTTT CASSPPVNTEAFF
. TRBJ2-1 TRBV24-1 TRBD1 TGTGCCACCAGTGATTTGGCCGGACAGGGACCGTTCTTC CATSDLAGQGPFF
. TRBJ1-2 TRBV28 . TGTGCCAGCAGGACAGGCGTCAACTATGGCTACACCTTC CASRTGVNYGYTF
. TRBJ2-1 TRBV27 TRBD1 TGTGCCAGCAGGAGCAGGGGGTACAATGAGCAGTTCTTC CASRSRGYNEQFF
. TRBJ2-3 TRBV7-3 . TGTGCCAGCAGCTTAGATGGCAGGGGGGACCTAGATACGCAGTATTTT CASSLDGRGDLDTQYF
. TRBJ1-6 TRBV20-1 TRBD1 TGCAGTGCTAGTAGTGACAGGGGCTATAATTCACCCCTCCACTTT CSASSDRGYNSPLHF
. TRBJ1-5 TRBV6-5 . TGTGCCAGCAGTTACTCGGTCGCCGGGAATCAGCCCCAGCATTTT CASSYSVAGNQPQHF
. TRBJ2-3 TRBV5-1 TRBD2 TGCGCCAGCAGCTCCTCTAGCGGGAGGACAGATACGCAGTATTTT CASSSSSGRTDTQYF
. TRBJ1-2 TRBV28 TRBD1 TGTGCCAGCAGTACCTCCGGGACAGTCTATGGCTACACCTTC CASSTSGTVYGYTF
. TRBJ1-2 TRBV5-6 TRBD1 TGTGCCAGCAGCAAGGGACAGGAGGGTGGCTACACCTTC CASSKGQEGGYTF
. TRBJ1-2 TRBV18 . TGTGCCAGCTCACGTCCGGGTTATGGCTACACCTTC CASSRPGYGYTF
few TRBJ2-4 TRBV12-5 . TGTGCTAGTGGTTTGGTACTGATTGTAGCCAAAAACATTCAGTACTTC CASGLVLIVAKNIQYF
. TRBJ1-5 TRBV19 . TGTGCCAGTAGTTGGAGTCAGGGGAGTAATCAGCCCCAGCATTTT CASSWSQGSNQPQHF
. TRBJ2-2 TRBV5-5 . TGTGCCAGCAGCCCGGTGGAACTGGGGCCCGGGGAGCTGTTTTTT CASSPVELGPGELFF
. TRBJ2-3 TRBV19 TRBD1 TGTGCCAGTGGACAGGCCCCTTCCACAGATACGCAGTATTTT CASGQAPSTDTQYF
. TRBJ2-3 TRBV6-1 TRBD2 TGTGCCAGCAGTGAGCCGGGACTAAGGTTACTTGGGTATTTT CASSEPGLRLLGYF
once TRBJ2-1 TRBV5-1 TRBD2 TGCGCCAGCCGTACCGGGACTAGCGGCTACAATGAGCAGTTCTTC CASRTGTSGYNEQFF
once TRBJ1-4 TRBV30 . TGTGCCTGGAGGGGAGGGGATGAAAAACTGTTTTTT CAWRGGDEKLFF
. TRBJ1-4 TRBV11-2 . TGTGCCAGCAGCCCTAACAGGGTAACTAATGAAAAACTGTTTTTT CASSPNRVTNEKLFF
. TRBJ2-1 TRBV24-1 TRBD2 TGTGCCACCCAAACTAGCGGAACCTACAATGAGCAGTTCTTC CATQTSGTYNEQFF
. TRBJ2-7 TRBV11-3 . TGTGCCAGCAGCCCCCATGGGGGGACCGACTACGAGCAGTACTTC CASSPHGGTDYEQYF
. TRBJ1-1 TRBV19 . TGTGCCAGTAGTACGCAATCAGGGGATCAGAATGAAGCTTTCTTT CASSTQSGDQNEAFF
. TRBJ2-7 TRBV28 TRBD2 TGTGCCAGCAGTTTGGGCTCTGGAATGGTAGCGGGCGCTCGCTACGAGCAGTACTTC CASSLGSGMVAGARYEQYF
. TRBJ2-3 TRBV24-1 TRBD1 TGTGCCACCAACGGACAGGGAACAGATACGCAGTATTTT CATNGQGTDTQYF
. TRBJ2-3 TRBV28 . TGTGCCAGCAGTTTTGGGCAGCTCTCAGATACGCAGTATTTT CASSFGQLSDTQYF
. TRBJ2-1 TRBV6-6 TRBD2 TGTGCCAGCAGTGGATCAGGGGGTCCTAGCGGGAACTTTTACAATGAGCAGTTCTTC CASSGSGGPSGNFYNEQFF
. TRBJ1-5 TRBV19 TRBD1 TGTGCCAGTAGTACGACAGGGGGGGATCTGCCCCAGCATTTT CASSTTGGDLPQHF
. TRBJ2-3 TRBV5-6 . TGTGCCAGCAGCTTCGGCGGCCCTAGCACAGATACGCAGTATTTT CASSFGGPSTDTQYF